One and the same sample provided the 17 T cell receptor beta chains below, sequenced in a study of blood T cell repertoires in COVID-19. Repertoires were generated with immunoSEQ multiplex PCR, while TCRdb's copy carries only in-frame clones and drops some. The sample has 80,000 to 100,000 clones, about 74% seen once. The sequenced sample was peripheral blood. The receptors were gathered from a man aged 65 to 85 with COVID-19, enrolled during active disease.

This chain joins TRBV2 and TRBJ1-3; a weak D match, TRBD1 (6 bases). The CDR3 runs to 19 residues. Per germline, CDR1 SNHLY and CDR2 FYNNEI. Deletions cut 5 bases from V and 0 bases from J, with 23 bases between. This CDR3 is CASSQTRGPITYSGNTIYF. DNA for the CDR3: TGTGCCAGCAGTCAAACCAGGGGACCAATAACCTACTCTGGAAACACCATATATTTT.

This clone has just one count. Here the CDR3 DNA reads TGCGCCAGCAGCTATACTGCCGGGACTCAAACAGATACGCAGTATTTT. This codes for CASSYTAGTQTDTQYF. This chain links TRBV5-1 with TRBJ2-3, with D perhaps matching TRBD2 (6 bases). The germline CDR1 and CDR2 sequences are SGHRS and YFSETQ. The CDR3 has 16 amino acids. Trimming took 3 bases from V and 3 from J, leaving 17 bases between them. The full variable domain, its missing parts supplied by reference TRBV5-1 and TRBJ2-3, is KAGVTQTPRYLIKTRGQQVTLSCSPISGHRSVSWYQQTPGQGLQFLFEYFSETQRNKGNFPGRFSGRQFSNSRSEMNVSTLELGDSALYLCASSYTAGTQTDTQYFGPGTRLTVL.

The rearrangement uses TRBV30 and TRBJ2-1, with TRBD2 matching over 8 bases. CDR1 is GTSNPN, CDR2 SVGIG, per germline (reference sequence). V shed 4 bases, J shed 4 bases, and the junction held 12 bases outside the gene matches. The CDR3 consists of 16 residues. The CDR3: CAWTRLSSGTYNEQFF. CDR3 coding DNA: TGTGCCTGGACACGACTGAGTAGCGGGACTTACAATGAGCAGTTCTTC.

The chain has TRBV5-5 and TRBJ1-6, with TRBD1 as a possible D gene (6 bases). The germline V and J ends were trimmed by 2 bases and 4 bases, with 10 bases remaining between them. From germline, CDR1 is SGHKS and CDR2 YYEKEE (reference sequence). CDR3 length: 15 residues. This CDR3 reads CASSFGGAYNSPLHF. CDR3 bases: TGTGCCAGCAGCTTTGGGGGCGCGTATAATTCACCCCTCCACTTT.

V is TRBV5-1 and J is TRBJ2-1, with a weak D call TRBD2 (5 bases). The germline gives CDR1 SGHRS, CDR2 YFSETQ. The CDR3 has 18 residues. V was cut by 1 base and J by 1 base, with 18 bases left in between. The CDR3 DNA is TGCGCCAGCAGCTTGCTTCCCCGCTCCTCGGGGTCCTACAATGAGCAGTTCTTC. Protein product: CASSLLPRSSGSYNEQFF.

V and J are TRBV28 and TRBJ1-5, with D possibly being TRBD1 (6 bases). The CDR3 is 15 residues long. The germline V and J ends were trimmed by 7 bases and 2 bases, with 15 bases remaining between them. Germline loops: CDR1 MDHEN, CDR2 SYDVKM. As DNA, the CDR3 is TGTGCCAGCACCCTAGGGGGGGGAGGCAATCAGCCCCAGCATTTT. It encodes CASTLGGGGNQPQHF.

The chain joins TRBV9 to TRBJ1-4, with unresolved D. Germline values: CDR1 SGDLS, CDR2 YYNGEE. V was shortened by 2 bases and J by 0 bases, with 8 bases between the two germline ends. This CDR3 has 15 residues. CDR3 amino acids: CASSVYGATNEKLFF. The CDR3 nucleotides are TGTGCCAGCAGCGTGTATGGAGCAACTAATGAAAAACTGTTTTTT.

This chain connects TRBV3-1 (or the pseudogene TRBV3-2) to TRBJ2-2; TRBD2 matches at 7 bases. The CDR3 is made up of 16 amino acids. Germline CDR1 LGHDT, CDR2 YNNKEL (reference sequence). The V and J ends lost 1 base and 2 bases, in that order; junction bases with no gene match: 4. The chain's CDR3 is CASSQAAGVNTGELFF. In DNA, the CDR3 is TGTGCCAGCAGCCAAGCTGCGGGAGTTAACACCGGGGAGCTGTTTTTT.

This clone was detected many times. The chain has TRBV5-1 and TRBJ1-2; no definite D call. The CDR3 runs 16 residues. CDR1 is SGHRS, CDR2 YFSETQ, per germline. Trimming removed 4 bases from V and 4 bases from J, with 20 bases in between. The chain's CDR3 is CASSTLDRGNVYGYTF. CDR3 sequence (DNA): TGCGCCAGCAGCACACTCGACCGAGGGAACGTCTATGGCTACACCTTC.

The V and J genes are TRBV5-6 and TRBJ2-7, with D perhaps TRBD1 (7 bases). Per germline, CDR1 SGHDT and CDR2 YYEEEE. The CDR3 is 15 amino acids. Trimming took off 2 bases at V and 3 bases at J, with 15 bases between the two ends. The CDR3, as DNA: TGTGCCAGCAGCTTACTGGGGGGACAGTACTACGAGCAGTACTTC. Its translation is CASSLLGGQYYEQYF.

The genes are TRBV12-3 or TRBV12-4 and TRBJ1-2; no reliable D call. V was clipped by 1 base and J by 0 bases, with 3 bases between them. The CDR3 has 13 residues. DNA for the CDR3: TGTGCCAGCAGTTTAGGCGCTAACTATGGCTACACCTTC. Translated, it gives CASSLGANYGYTF.

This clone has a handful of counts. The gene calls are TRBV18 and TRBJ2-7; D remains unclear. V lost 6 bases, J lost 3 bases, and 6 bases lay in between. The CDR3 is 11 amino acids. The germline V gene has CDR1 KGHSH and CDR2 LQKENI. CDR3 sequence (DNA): TGTGCCAGCTCGTCCGGCTACGAGCAGTACTTC. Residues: CASSSGYEQYF.

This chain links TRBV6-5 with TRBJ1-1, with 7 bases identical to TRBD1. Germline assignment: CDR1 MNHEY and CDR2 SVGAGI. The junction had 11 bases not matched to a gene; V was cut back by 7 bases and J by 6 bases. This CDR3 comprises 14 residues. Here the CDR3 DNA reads TGTGCCAGCATCAGAGGGGGCCTCCCACCTGAAGCTTTCTTT. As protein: CASIRGGLPPEAFF.

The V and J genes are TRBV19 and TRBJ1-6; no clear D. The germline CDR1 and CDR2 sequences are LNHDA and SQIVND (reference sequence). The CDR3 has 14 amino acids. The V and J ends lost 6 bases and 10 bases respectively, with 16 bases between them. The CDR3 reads CASRYSGSRSPLHF. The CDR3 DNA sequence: TGTGCCAGTAGATACTCGGGGAGTCGGTCACCCCTCCACTTT.

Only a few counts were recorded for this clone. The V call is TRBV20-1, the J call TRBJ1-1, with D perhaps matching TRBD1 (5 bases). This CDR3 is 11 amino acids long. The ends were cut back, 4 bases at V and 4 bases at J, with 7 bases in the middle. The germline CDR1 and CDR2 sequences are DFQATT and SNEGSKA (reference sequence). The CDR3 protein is CSATDTTEAFF. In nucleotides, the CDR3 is TGCAGTGCTACGGACACCACTGAAGCTTTCTTT.

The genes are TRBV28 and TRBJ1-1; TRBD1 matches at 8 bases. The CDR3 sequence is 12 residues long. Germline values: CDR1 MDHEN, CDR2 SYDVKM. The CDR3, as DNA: TGTGCAATAGTAACAGGGGGCACTGAAGCTTTCTTT. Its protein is CAIVTGGTEAFF.

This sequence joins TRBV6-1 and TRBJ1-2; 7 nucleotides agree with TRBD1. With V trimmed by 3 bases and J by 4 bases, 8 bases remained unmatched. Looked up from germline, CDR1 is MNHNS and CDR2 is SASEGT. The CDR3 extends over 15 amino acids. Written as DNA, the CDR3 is TGTGCCAGCAGTGACGACAGGGTGAAGACCTATGGCTACACCTTC. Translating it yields CASSDDRVKTYGYTF.